Shown below are 13 T cell receptor beta chains from a single sample sequenced in a study of T cell clonality in common variable immunodeficiency. Points from the study as a whole: Fewer deletions and N-nucleotide insertions were reportedly seen in common variable immunodeficiency TCR beta sequences.

Produced via immunoSEQ multiplex PCR; TCRdb's table is partial and in-frame only. The sample includes 25,000 to 35,000 clones, none of them occurring once. The antigens for these receptors are not known. Source material: peripheral blood mononuclear cells. These receptors came from a human donor with common variable immunodeficiency.

On this clone itself: From the germline J gene comes the end of the CDR3, since the read stops 3 residues before it. Other nucleotide sequences in the sample specify the same CDR3. The chain is built from TRBV7-2 and TRBJ1-6; 7 bases are shared with TRBD1. The CDR3 length is 14 residues. V lost 1 base and J lost 8; bases outside the gene matches: 2. Germline values: CDR1 SGHTA, CDR2 FQGNSA. CDR3 DNA (partial): TGTGCCAGCAGCTTAGACAGGGGTTATTCACCC. Translation gives CASSLDRGYSP. The full CDR3 sequence reads CASSLDRGYSPLHF.

This clone was counted a few times. The read gets to within 3 residues of the CDR3 end, and the germline J gene fills in the rest. The chain combines TRBV7-2 with TRBJ2-3, with 8 bases matching TRBD1. This CDR3 spans 14 amino acids. Germline loops: CDR1 SGHTA, CDR2 FQGNSA. CDR3 bases read: TGTGCCAGCAGCTACATACAGGGGGTTGACACG. This sequence encodes CASSYIQGVDT. The entire CDR3 reads CASSYIQGVDTQYF. The whole variable domain, remainder taken from reference TRBV7-2 and TRBJ2-3, is GAGVSQSPSNKVTEKGKDVELRCDPISGHTALYWYRQSLGQGLEFLIYFQGNSAPDKSGLPSDRFSAERTGGSVSTLTIQRTQQEDSAVYLCASSYIQGVDTQYFGPGTRLTVL.

Worth noting for this clone: The read is 3 residues too short to cover the CDR3 end, so that end is filled in from the germline J gene. The V and J genes are TRBV6-2 or TRBV6-3 and TRBJ2-1, with 8 bases fitting TRBD2. V lost 5 bases to trimming and J lost 5 bases; unmatched junction nucleotides: 11. In germline, CDR1 is MNHEY, CDR2 SVGEGT. The CDR3 contains 16 residues. This CDR3 is CASSPLNAGGHNEQFF. The CDR3 DNA, read in part, is TGTGCCAGCAGTCCCCTCAACGCGGGGGGTCACAATGAG.

The table lists this clone with a few counts. Read sequence stops 3 residues before the CDR3 end, and the germline J gene provides the missing end. The chain combines TRBV30 with TRBJ2-7; 12 positions agree with TRBD1. Germline V gives CDR1 GTSNPN, CDR2 SVGIG (reference sequence). The CDR3 spans 15 residues. After removal of 3 bases from V and 1 base from J, the junction contained 4 bases not matched to a gene. The covered CDR3 bases are TGTGCCTGGAGATCGGGACAGGGGGCTTCCTACGAG. Its translation is CAWRSGQGASYE. The entire CDR3 reads CAWRSGQGASYEQYF.

With respect to this clone: The CDR3 end falls 3 residues outside the read, so it is completed with the germline J gene. This rearrangement joins TRBV2 to TRBJ2-5; 12 bases align to TRBD2. Germline CDR1 reads SNHLY; CDR2 reads FYNNEI. The CDR3 contains 18 residues. Losses at the gene ends were 8 bases for V and 4 bases for J; bases not matched to a gene: 17. The sequenced part of the CDR3 DNA is TGTGCCAGCTCCCCTTCTAGCGGGGGGGCAGATCGAGGAGAGACC. Its protein is CASSPSSGGADRGET. The complete CDR3 reads CASSPSSGGADRGETQYF.

Note on this clone: The CDR3 is cut off 3 residues early in the read; its end comes from the germline J gene. This chain uses TRBV7-6 with TRBJ2-1; 15 nucleotides align to TRBD2. Unmatched junction bases numbered 9, after V lost 0 bases and J lost 9 bases. This CDR3 is built from 18 residues. Germline lookup yields CDR1 SGHVS and CDR2 FNYEAQ. Partial CDR3 DNA: TGTGCCAGCAGCTTAGCCCCCGGGACTAGCGGGGGGTGGGGTGAG. Translation gives CASSLAPGTSGGWGE. The CDR3 reads in full as CASSLAPGTSGGWGEQFF.

In this sample, this clone turned up a few times. The observed sequence ends 3 residues before the CDR3 terminus, with the missing tail filled in from the germline J gene. V is TRBV19 and J is TRBJ1-2; no clear D. The CDR3 loop spans 14 amino acids. V lost 1 base, J lost 5 bases, and 11 bases lay in between. CDR1 is LNHDA, CDR2 SQIVND, per germline (reference sequence). The sequenced part of the CDR3 DNA is TGTGCCAGTAGTATAGCAGGCTCGATATATGGC. The encoded protein is CASSIAGSIYG. The complete CDR3 reads CASSIAGSIYGYTF.

Many counts were recorded for this clone. The read ends 3 residues shy of where the CDR3 ends; the end is completed using the germline J gene. The chain employs TRBV5-1 and TRBJ1-1; the D gene is possibly TRBD1 (5 bases). Germline CDR1 SGHRS, CDR2 YFSETQ. V shed 1 base and J shed 1 base, with 14 bases lying between them. The CDR3 has 16 residues. The sequenced CDR3 bases are TGCGCCAGCAGCTTGACAGGTAAGGTAACGAACACTGAA. It yields the protein CASSLTGKVTNTE. The CDR3 in full is CASSLTGKVTNTEAFF.

This clone was seen a handful of times. The CDR3 extends 3 residues past the end of the read, so its final part is completed from the germline J gene. This chain connects TRBV19 to TRBJ2-1, with TRBD1 matching 8 bases. J was trimmed by 0 bases and V by 9 bases; bases with no gene match: 13. The germline V gene encodes CDR1 LNHDA and CDR2 SQIVND (reference sequence). This CDR3 comprises 17 residues. The covered CDR3 bases are TGTGCCAGCCAACATCTCCCGGGACAGGACTCCTACAATGAG. This codes for CASQHLPGQDSYNE. The whole CDR3 sequence reads CASQHLPGQDSYNEQFF.

For this clone: The read terminates 3 residues before the CDR3 end, so the remaining end is supplied by the germline J gene. This chain connects TRBV7-9 to TRBJ1-3; 7 bases align to TRBD1. The CDR3 is 10 residues long. CDR1 is SEHNR, CDR2 FQNEAQ, per germline (reference sequence). The sequenced CDR3 bases are TGTGCCACTGTACAGGGGTCC. Translation gives CATVQGS. The whole CDR3 region reads CATVQGSIYF.

In regard to this clone: The read ends 3 residues early relative to the CDR3; the germline J gene fills the gap. The rearrangement uses TRBV7-9 and TRBJ1-5; D perhaps matches TRBD1 (5 bases). Germline V CDR1 and CDR2: SEHNR, FQNEAQ (reference sequence). V was cut by 3 bases and J by 9 bases, with 9 bases left in between. This CDR3 spans 12 amino acids. CDR3 bases read: TGTGCCAGCAGCTTCACGGGGGGGCCC. Translating it yields CASSFTGGP. The full CDR3 is CASSFTGGPQHF.

This clone was counted a few times. The read finishes 3 residues shy of the CDR3 end, and the germline J gene is used to complete it. This chain joins TRBV7-9 and TRBJ2-5, with 8 bases that match TRBD2. The CDR3 consists of 14 residues. Germline trimming cut 5 bases from V and 3 bases from J; bases unmatched to any gene: 5. Germline V CDR1 and CDR2: SEHNR, FQNEAQ (reference sequence). The CDR3 reads CASSPTSGKETQYF. CDR3 DNA, as far as it was read: TGTGCCAGCAGCCCTACTAGCGGAAAAGAGACC.

Note on this clone: The read ends 3 residues early relative to the CDR3; the germline J gene fills the gap. The rearrangement uses TRBV7-6 and TRBJ1-2, with 10 bases fitting TRBD1. CDR3 size: 15 residues. Trimming took 4 bases from V and 5 from J; bases not matched to a gene: 7. Germline V gives CDR1 SGHVS, CDR2 FNYEAQ. The chain's CDR3 is CASSSSRDRGYGYTF. The part of the CDR3 DNA that was read is TGTGCCAGCAGCTCGTCTCGGGACAGGGGTTATGGC. Combining the CDR3 with reference TRBV7-6 and TRBJ1-2 gives the whole variable domain GAGVSQSPRYKVTKRGQDVALRCDPISGHVSLYWYRQALGQGPEFLTYFNYEAQQDKSGLPNDRFSAERPEGSISTLTIQRTEQRDSAMYRCASSSSRDRGYGYTFGSGTRLTVV.